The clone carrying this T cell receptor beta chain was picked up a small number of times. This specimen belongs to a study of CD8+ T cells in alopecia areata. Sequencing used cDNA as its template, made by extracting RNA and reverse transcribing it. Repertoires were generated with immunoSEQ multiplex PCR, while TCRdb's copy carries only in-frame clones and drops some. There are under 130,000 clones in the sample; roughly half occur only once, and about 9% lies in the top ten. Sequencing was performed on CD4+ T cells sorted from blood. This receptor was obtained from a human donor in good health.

The CDR3 DNA sequence: TGTGCCAGCAGCTTAGCCGGCGGCGGGGTGAAGGAGACCCAGTACTTC. It is translated as CASSLAGGGVKETQYF. The V call is TRBV7-2, the J call TRBJ2-5; D is possibly TRBD2 (6 bases). CDR1 SGHTA and CDR2 FQGNSA come from the germline V gene. Trimming cost V 0 bases and J 5 bases, with 16 bases left between them. The CDR3 runs to 16 residues.